A selection of T cell receptor beta chains follows, all from one sample in a study of cytomegalovirus exposure and HLA in healthy donors. Assay: immunoSEQ multiplex PCR; the TCRdb copy retains only in-frame clones and omits some. The sample records a few hundred thousand clones, around 90% being singletons. Sequencing was performed on PBMCs. These receptors were taken from a girl under 10 years old in good health and CMV-seronegative. Each CDR3 is given with its conserved first and last residue. The D gene is left open where the match is weak. Only part of the rows carry a size: once, few, many, or a class if the clone is expanded.

D,size,J,V,CDR3,DNA
.,.,TRBJ2-3,TRBV25-1,CASSALRDNTDTQYF,TGTGCCAGCAGTGCTCTCAGGGACAACACAGATACGCAGTATTTT
TRBD2,.,TRBJ2-1,TRBV18,CASSPRLAGGYEQFF,TGTGCCAGCTCACCACGGCTAGCGGGGGGGTATGAGCAGTTCTTC
.,.,TRBJ2-6,TRBV14,CASSPPGAGANVLTF,TGTGCCAGCAGCCCCCCCGGGGCTGGGGCCAACGTCCTGACTTTC
.,once,TRBJ2-3,TRBV10-2,CASSDSQGPTDTQYF,TGCGCCAGCAGTGATAGCCAGGGGCCCACAGATACGCAGTATTTT
TRBD1,.,TRBJ1-2,TRBV5-4,CASSPGQGAGTYGYTF,TGTGCCAGCAGCCCCGGACAGGGGGCAGGAACCTATGGCTACACCTTC
.,.,TRBJ1-1,TRBV30,CAWSTGRNTEAFF,TGTGCCTGGAGTACTGGGAGGAACACTGAAGCTTTCTTT
TRBD1,.,TRBJ1-1,TRBV19,CASSPRQGAKALEAFF,TGTGCCAGTAGTCCCCGACAGGGGGCGAAGGCTTTAGAAGCTTTCTTT
TRBD1,.,TRBJ1-1,TRBV4-1,CASSPRQGNTEAFF,TGCGCCAGCAGCCCACGACAGGGGAACACTGAAGCTTTCTTT
TRBD1,.,TRBJ2-7,TRBV28,CASSLIGQGAYEQYF,TGTGCCAGCAGTTTAATAGGACAGGGCGCCTACGAGCAGTACTTC
.,.,TRBJ2-7,TRBV5-1,CASSLGPAYEQYF,TGCGCCAGCAGCTTGGGGCCCGCCTACGAGCAGTACTTC
.,.,TRBJ1-2,TRBV19,CASAGTQVFTNYGYTF,TGTGCCAGCGCCGGGACACAAGTTTTCACTAACTATGGCTACACCTTC
.,.,TRBJ1-1,TRBV5-1,CASSSARLLNTEAFF,TGCGCCAGCAGCTCGGCCAGACTATTGAACACTGAAGCTTTCTTT
TRBD1,.,TRBJ2-7,TRBV11-2,CASSPASGTGLYEQYF,TGTGCCAGCAGCCCCGCTTCCGGGACAGGCTTATACGAGCAGTACTTC
TRBD1,once,TRBJ2-7,TRBV13,CASSSRDRDEQYF,TGTGCCAGCAGCTCCCGGGACAGGGACGAGCAGTACTTC
.,.,TRBJ2-3,TRBV5-1,CASSQTTLRDILTDTQYF,TGCGCCAGCAGCCAAACGACCCTCCGGGACATCCTCACAGATACGCAGTATTTT
TRBD1,once,TRBJ1-2,TRBV5-1,CASSAGQAFYGYTF,TGCGCCAGCAGCGCGGGACAGGCCTTCTATGGCTACACCTTC
TRBD2,.,TRBJ2-7,TRBV7-9,CASSHPASGPSYEQYF,TGTGCCAGCAGCCACCCTGCTAGCGGACCCTCCTACGAGCAGTACTTC
TRBD1,.,TRBJ1-4,TRBV6-1,CASSFNRGSNEKLFF,TGTGCCAGTTCCTTCAACAGGGGGTCTAATGAAAAACTGTTTTTT
.,.,TRBJ1-5,TRBV28,CASSLFPGWFQHF,TGTGCCAGCAGTTTATTCCCCGGGTGGTTTCAGCATTTT
.,.,TRBJ1-1,TRBV7-8,CASSLGQNTEAFF,TGTGCCAGCAGCTTAGGACAGAACACTGAAGCTTTCTTT
TRBD1,.,TRBJ1-2,TRBV10-3,CAMGDSYGYTF,TGTGCCATGGGGGACAGCTATGGCTACACCTTC
TRBD1,.,TRBJ2-5,TRBV6-5,CAVAVGQGESTQYF,TGTGCCGTTGCCGTGGGGCAGGGGGAGTCGACCCAGTACTTC
.,.,TRBJ1-5,TRBV5-8,CASSLEGIGNQPQHF,TGTGCCAGCAGCTTGGAGGGGATTGGCAATCAGCCCCAGCATTTT
.,.,TRBJ1-1,TRBV10-2,CASSESQLNTEAFF,TGCGCCAGCAGTGAGTCACAGCTGAACACTGAAGCTTTCTTT
.,.,TRBJ1-5,TRBV28,CASSLFGQGTNQPQHF,TGTGCCAGCAGTTTATTTGGGCAGGGCACTAATCAGCCCCAGCATTTT
.,.,TRBJ2-2,TRBV9,CASSVQGSGELFF,TGTGCCAGCAGCGTACAGGGATCCGGGGAGCTGTTTTTT
TRBD1,.,TRBJ1-2,TRBV7-9,CASSSPRTGPGYTF,TGTGCCAGCAGCTCCCCACGGACAGGGCCTGGCTACACCTTC
.,.,TRBJ1-1,TRBV7-2,CASSPRGGATEAFF,TGTGCCAGCAGCCCCCGTGGGGGGGCGACTGAAGCTTTCTTT
.,.,TRBJ1-3,TRBV28,CASSGNTIYF,TGTGCCAGCTCGGGAAACACCATATATTTT
TRBD2,.,TRBJ2-1,TRBV6-6,CASSRLAGGESEQFF,TGTGCCAGCAGTCGACTAGCGGGGGGAGAGAGTGAGCAGTTCTTC
.,.,TRBJ2-5,TRBV6-6,CASRGEVRETQYF,TGTGCCAGCAGAGGAGAGGTTCGGGAGACCCAGTACTTC
.,.,TRBJ1-5,TRBV19,CASSMGGGGYSNQPQHF,TGTGCCAGTAGTATGGGGGGGGGCGGATATAGCAATCAGCCCCAGCATTTT
TRBD1,.,TRBJ1-1,TRBV7-8,CASSTGQIQVTEAFF,TGTGCCAGCAGCACGGGACAGATCCAGGTCACTGAAGCTTTCTTT
.,.,TRBJ2-7,TRBV28,CASEVQAAPEQYF,TGTGCCAGCGAAGTCCAGGCTGCGCCCGAGCAGTACTTC
TRBD1,.,TRBJ2-7,TRBV5-8,CASSLPGQGTYEQYF,TGTGCCAGCAGCCTCCCCGGACAGGGAACCTACGAGCAGTACTTC
.,.,TRBJ1-5,TRBV12-5,CASGEGTASNQPQHF,TGTGCTAGTGGGGAGGGGACTGCTAGCAATCAGCCCCAGCATTTT
TRBD1,.,TRBJ2-7,TRBV5-4,CASSWDRGSYEQYF,TGTGCCAGCAGCTGGGACAGGGGGTCCTACGAGCAGTACTTC
.,once,TRBJ2-7,TRBV18,CASSPQGALSSYEQYF,TGTGCCAGCTCACCTCAGGGTGCCCTTAGCTCCTACGAGCAGTACTTC
.,once,TRBJ2-7,TRBV5-4,CASSLALGDSYEQYF,TGTGCCAGCAGCTTGGCTCTAGGCGACTCCTACGAGCAGTACTTC
TRBD2,.,TRBJ2-1,TRBV5-4,CASSLASGLAVYNEQFF,TGTGCCAGCAGCTTAGCCTCCGGGCTAGCGGTCTACAATGAGCAGTTCTTC
.,.,TRBJ2-7,TRBV25-1,CASSDQVEQYF,TGTGCCAGCAGCGACCAGGTCGAGCAGTACTTC